This TCR beta chain was documented in a study of cytomegalovirus exposure and HLA in healthy donors. CDR1 is MNHEY, CDR2 SVGAGI, per germline. The CDR3 is 13 amino acids. V trimming: 4 bases; J trimming: 6 bases; junction bases outside the gene matches: 5. Nominally healthy donors provided the samples, though records likely missed some immune exposures. 60 Vbeta and 13 Jbeta primers were used in PCR. Repertoires were generated with immunoSEQ multiplex PCR, while TCRdb's copy carries only in-frame clones and drops some. The repertoire consists of 200,000 to 300,000 clones, with approximately 85% occurring once and the leading ten covering around 0.23%. About this clone itself: Its antigen is unidentified.

Whole-study results and caveats: Most CMV-associated TCR beta chains appeared HLA-restricted in a later analysis.

Sample: PBMCs. This TCR was sampled from a girl aged 2-10 years in good health and CMV-seronegative. The chain joins TRBV6-5 to TRBJ1-2, with 7 bases identical to TRBD1. The CDR3 protein is CASSLTGWDGYTF. The DNA for the CDR3 is TGTGCCAGCAGTTTGACAGGGTGGGATGGCTACACCTTC.